This T cell receptor beta chain was recovered during a study of cytomegalovirus exposure and HLA in healthy donors (dated by TCRdb to about 2017). At the level of the whole study: An earlier analysis of fewer than 750 of the donors reported 276 Gb of sequence data and 100 million to 120 million unique TCR beta sequences obtained from around 170 million T cells. The study aimed to test whether cataloging public T cell receptors could reveal signatures of past pathogen exposure. Besides the first cohort of 666 subjects, a separate validation cohort made up of roughly 130 different subjects was used. Of the roughly 430 genotyped donors, approximately 83% fell in the genetic ancestry cluster associated with self-reported Caucasian donors. Approximately 330 gigabases of sequencing data and tens of millions of unique TCR sequences made up an early release that covered roughly 670 HLA-typed donors. About 5 DR-DQ haplotypes were handled as single units for association and clustering, since linkage in the cohort was strong. The number of donors typed differed by locus, with about 629-630 for A, B, C, DRB1 and DQB1, about 500 for DQA1, 606 for DPA1, and 400 to 490 for DPB1. The study combined high-throughput TCR immunosequencing, statistical association of individual TCRs with disease status, and machine learning to predict cytomegalovirus infection status. The later analysis used no new phenotypic data to find candidate immune exposures, relying instead on TCR beta sequences and their occurrence across donors. The study used immunosequencing to profile the T cell repertoires of 666 subjects and linked those repertoires to cytomegalovirus serostatus. HLA typing covered class I and class II loci at four-digit resolution. Alongside the repertoire data, information on donor age, sex, ethnicity and CMV serostatus was compiled. In a later genetic analysis, genome-wide SNP genotypes for about three fifths of the roughly 670 donors were used, and that subset was treated as a discovery cohort. In a later analysis, previously published TCR beta repertoires from about 670 donors were re-analyzed and high-resolution HLA genotyping was added so that TCR occurrence patterns could be studied. Across approximately 420 genotyped donors of the cohort, an average of about 250,000 unique TCR beta nucleotide sequences per donor were sequenced, and roughly a sixth of those sequences were non-productive. In an earlier analysis of 587 of the donors, high-throughput TCR beta sequencing was used to judge whether each TCR beta V gene segment behaved as functional or pseudogenic. All discovery cohort repertoires had been generated using a single sequencing platform.

This clone was seen a few times. There is no known antigen for this receptor. Per-nucleotide qualities are absent, and no much larger clonotype sits a single base away. The cohort consisted of hundreds of healthy bone marrow donors. At the time of sampling, every cohort member was nominally healthy, though immune exposures that went unrecorded were likely present. The donor was CMV seronegative and was included in the group of over 300 seronegative cohort members. A peripheral blood sample was provided by each donor, and peripheral blood mononuclear cells were used for TCR beta sequencing. The Qiagen DNeasy Blood Extraction Kit was used to extract genomic DNA from the blood cell samples. Points the paper makes about the study in general: While some public TCRs were present in many individuals, most TCR sequences turned up only very rarely across donors. CMV serostatus was the only immune exposure information available for the cohort. The authors suggested that the approach could potentially be generalized to other disease states and immunological phenotypes. Correlated functional status among segregating V segments might reflect linkage disequilibrium, but an unknown experimental factor could not be ruled out. In a later genetic analysis, a missense DCLRE1C variant was associated with V-gene and J-gene trimming of TCR beta chains, and the association was replicated in an independent cohort. A cluster of highly shared sequence variants was judged likely to represent a technical artifact of the sequencing pipeline. According to a later analysis, most CMV-associated TCR beta chains appeared to be HLA-restricted, and the HLA associations seemed to be driven largely by CMV exposure. A later analysis found that TCR association rates varied across HLA loci, with DRB1 alleles showing the most associated TCRs and HLA-C alleles the fewest. Broadly in line with IMGT annotations, most TCR beta V segments showed up in productive rearrangements about 87% or about 30% of the time in an earlier analysis of some 590 of the donors. In a later analysis, several top co-occurrence clusters were reported to appear linked to parvovirus B19, influenza, CMV and Epstein-Barr virus. Some IMGT-functional V segments, including TRBV6-2 and TRBV6-3, could not be told apart with the 87-base-pair reads, so those segments were excluded. Presence/absence analyses assumed roughly uniform sequencing depth across donors, an assumption that may not hold. Strong co-occurrence of HLA alleles, especially DR and DQ, made assigning TCR associations to individual alleles difficult. Because HLA typing was missing for some donors at each locus, association tests included only the typed subset. Compared with the roughly 700-donor mean, donors in an Asian-associated ancestry cluster had fewer N-insertions in productive TCRs, according to a later genetic analysis. The earlier analysis of some 540 of the donors excluded some 15 rarely observed V segments, including chromosome 9 orphons, because counts were too low. This cohort had only TCR beta chains sequenced, and the lack of alpha or paired-chain data limited which features could be detected. Cytomegalovirus status was reported to be diagnosed by the classifier with high specificity and sensitivity in both the original and validation cohorts. The study gave a list of roughly 150 TCR beta chains associated with cytomegalovirus. In a later analysis, HLA-associated TCR beta chains showed more clonal expansion and lower generation probabilities than non-associated chains that were equally common. Three of the identified cytomegalovirus-associated TCR beta chains were confirmed in vitro to be specific for cytomegalovirus antigens. A further reported finding was that TCR beta sequences accurately predicted the HLA-A and HLA-B alleles for most subjects in the first cohort. At a false discovery rate of 0.05, a later analysis linked 15,000 to 20,000 TCR beta sequences to specific HLA alleles.

Spanning cysteine to phenylalanine, the CDR3 consists of 14 amino acids. Just CDR3 DNA is preserved here, 42 bases in frame from base 1. CDR1 and CDR2 were assigned from the germline V gene as SGHRS and YFSETQ. For this chain, trimming is 6 bases at the V end and 1 base at the J end, and the number of junction bases without a gene match is 7. Library creation used the immunoSEQ multiplex PCR assay. For the multiplex PCR, a mixture combining 60 forward primers for TCR Vbeta segments and 13 reverse primers for TCR Jbeta segments was used. The CDR3 region of rearranged TCR beta genes was amplified from genomic DNA by a multiplex PCR assay. The Illumina HiSeq System was used to sequence the amplified TCR beta libraries as 87-base-pair reads. The authors' pipeline ran thus. A later analysis counted around 72 million unique TCR beta chains across the 670 or so repertoires, and 10 million to 12 million of these chains were shared by at least two donors. Raw reads were error-corrected and collapsed into unique sequences by a nearest-neighbor algorithm in which closely related sequences were merged to remove PCR and sequencing errors. V, D and J gene segments were assigned by aligning CDR3 sequences to IMGT reference sequences. Each retained sequence needed at least a six-nucleotide match to both a V gene segment and a J gene segment. A rearrangement counted as productive if the CDR3 had no stop codons and remained in frame with V and J, and every other rearrangement counted as non-productive. Following IMGT convention, CDR3 was defined as the stretch from the second conserved V-encoded cysteine to the conserved J-encoded phenylalanine. In an earlier analysis of 587 of the donors, sequences lacking an unambiguous match to a single V gene segment were excluded. An earlier analysis of some 500 of the donors classified V segments as functional when productive rearrangements were above 56.7% and as segregating when the standard deviation between donors was above 5%. A statistical classification framework was built to diagnose cytomegalovirus status from the catalog of TCR beta chain sequences. In a later analysis, TCR nucleotide sequences were compared against IMGT/GENE-DB human TR gene sequences so that V and J genes could be assigned. In a later analysis, CDR3 sequences and most-parsimonious VDJ recombination scenarios were assigned using the TCRdist pipeline. A later analysis defined each TCR beta chain by its CDR3 amino acid sequence plus V-gene family, and excluded reads lacking a unique V-gene family. A later analysis removed 600 or so highly shared, low-generation-probability nucleotide sequences to deal with suspected cross-contamination and a sequencing artifact. A later analysis calculated a clonal expansion index for each public chain from normalized within-repertoire ranks of inferred template counts. A later analysis computed generation probabilities with a VDJ recombination model fitted to out-of-frame rearrangements, and checked the results against IGoR. In a later analysis, hypergeometric tests were used to score TCR-TCR, TCR-HLA and TCR-CMV co-occurrence, with a repertoire-size bias correction applied to TCR pairs. A later analysis estimated false discovery rates by permuting HLA or CMV assignments 20 times. A later analysis grouped co-occurring TCRs with DBSCAN, adding TCRdist sequence similarity when clustering within HLA-allele-positive subsets. For co-occurrence clustering, repertoires with fewer than 30,000 or more than 120,000 public chains were excluded, along with four or five repertoires with anomalous nucleotide sharing. TCRdb carries this immuneACCESS record with in-frame sequences only. Its versions omit some clonotypes, under half of them owing to an unresolved V gene in the studies checked, with the rest unexplained. D and trimming were read from the DNA, whereas the V and J calls and clone size are those reported in that table. This sample has 110,000 or so clones in its table, and 83% of those were observed once. The ten largest clonotypes hold about 5.9% of the sample.

This chain is built from TRBV5-1 and TRBJ2-7; TRBD2 aligns with 7 central bases. The origin of this receptor is a man aged 18 to 29 in good health and CMV-seronegative. Material for sequencing was PBMCs. The DNA sequence is TGCGCCAGCAACGGCGGGAGCGTATCCTACGAGCAGTACTTC. The translation is CASNGGSVSYEQYF.